This T cell receptor beta chain was profiled in a study of blood T cell repertoires in COVID-19. Across the whole study: Sites in the United States, Italy and Spain provided acute and convalescent COVID-19 samples. Sources were T cells, B-cell-depleted T cells, or PBMCs; the material itself was cDNA or gDNA.

In germline, CDR1 is SGDLS, CDR2 YYNGEE. The CDR3 has 14 amino acids. V was trimmed by 0 bases and J by 0 bases, leaving 5 bases between them. Authors' data handling: Reference gene primer amplification yielded estimated nucleated cell counts. Only in-frame clones appear in the TCRdb table, and some are missing; sequencing was by immunoSEQ multiplex PCR. V, J and clone size were drawn from that table, and D and trimming were deduced from the DNA. Of about 170,000 clones listed, approximately 85% are singletons. The clonotype comes from a man between 60 and 75 years old who had recovered from COVID-19. The sample taken for sequencing was peripheral blood. The gene calls are TRBV9 and TRBJ2-3; the D is unclear. The CDR3 nucleotides are TGTGCCAGCAGCGTAGAAGCTAGCACAGATACGCAGTATTTT. It is translated as CASSVEASTDTQYF.